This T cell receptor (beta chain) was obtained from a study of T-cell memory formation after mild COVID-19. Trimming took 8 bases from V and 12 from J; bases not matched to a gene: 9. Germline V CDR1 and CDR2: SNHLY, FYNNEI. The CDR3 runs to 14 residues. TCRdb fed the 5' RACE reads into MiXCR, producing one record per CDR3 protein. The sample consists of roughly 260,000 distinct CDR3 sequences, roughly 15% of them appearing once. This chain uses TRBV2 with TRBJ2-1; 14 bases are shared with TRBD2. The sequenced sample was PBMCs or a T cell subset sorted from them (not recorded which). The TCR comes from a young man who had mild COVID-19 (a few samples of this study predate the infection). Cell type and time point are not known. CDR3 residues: CASHGTSGGFWQFF. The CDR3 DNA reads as TGTGCCAGCCACGGGACTAGCGGGGGATTTTGGCAGTTCTTC.